This TCR beta chain was observed in a study of CD8 T cells in Susac syndrome. On the study more broadly: When blood was drawn, the patients with Susac syndrome were therapy-naive, on corticosteroids, or on intravenous immunoglobulin alone.

An input of roughly 0.5 to 1 ug of RNA was subjected to reverse transcription using random hexamers. It was immunoSEQ multiplex PCR that amplified TCR beta CDR3 across 54 Vbeta and 13 Jbeta. In TCRdb, the immunoSEQ multiplex PCR reads were re-called with MiXCR into one record per CDR3 protein. The table includes approximately 190,000 distinct CDR3 sequences, approximately 95% detected once. In Susac syndrome patients, recently defined diagnostic criteria for definite or probable disease were met. Negative isolation was used for CD8+ and CD4+ T cells, and FACS enrichment was applied to TEMRA cells. Germline V gene sequence: CDR1 SGHDT, CDR2 YYEEEE. This CDR3 comprises 13 residues. V lost 0 bases and J lost 6, with 6 bases in between.

Input material: CD4+ T cells from PBMCs. This TCR was sampled from a human donor with Susac syndrome. This sequence joins TRBV5-6 and TRBJ2-2, with unresolved D. The CDR3, as DNA: TGTGCCAGCAGCTTGGTAATGGCCGGGGAGCTGTTTTTT. Translated, it gives CASSLVMAGELFF.